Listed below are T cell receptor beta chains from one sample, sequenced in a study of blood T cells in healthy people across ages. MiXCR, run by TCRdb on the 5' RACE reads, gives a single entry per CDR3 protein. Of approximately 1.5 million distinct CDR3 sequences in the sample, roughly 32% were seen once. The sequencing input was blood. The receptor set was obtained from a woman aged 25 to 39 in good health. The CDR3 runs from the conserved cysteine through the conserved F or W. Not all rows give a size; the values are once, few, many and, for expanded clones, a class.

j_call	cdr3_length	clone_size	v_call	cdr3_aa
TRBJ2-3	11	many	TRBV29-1	CSVPSRGAQYF
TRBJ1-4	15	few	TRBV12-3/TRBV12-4	CASTIGTGFNEKLFF
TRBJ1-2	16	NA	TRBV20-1	CSASPPKRGQEGGYTF
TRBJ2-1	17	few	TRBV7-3	CASSLTSGRGSYNEQFF
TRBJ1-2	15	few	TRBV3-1	CASSQATGMGYGYTF
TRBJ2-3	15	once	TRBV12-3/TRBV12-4	CASTGLPGFTDAQYF
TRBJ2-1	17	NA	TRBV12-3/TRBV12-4	CASSQYRWEGGSNEQFF
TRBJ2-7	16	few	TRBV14	CASSPSSSGRLGEQYF
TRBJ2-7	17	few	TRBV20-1	CSARDSGGTGVGYEQYF
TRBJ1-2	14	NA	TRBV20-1	CSASRTGGNYGYTF
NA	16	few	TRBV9	CASSVGGASSYNEQYF
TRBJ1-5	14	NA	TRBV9	CASSIAGGGQPQHF
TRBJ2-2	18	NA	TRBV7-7	CASSQGGVLAGVTGELFF
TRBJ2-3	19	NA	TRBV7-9	CASSSIKSGRREWTDTQYF
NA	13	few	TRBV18	CASSSGTANEQYF
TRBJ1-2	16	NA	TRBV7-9	CASSAGGSRANYGYTF
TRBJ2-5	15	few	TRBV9	CASSVVGQLWETQYF
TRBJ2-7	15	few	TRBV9	CDSSVGTGGSNEQYF
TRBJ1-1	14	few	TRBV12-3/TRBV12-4	CASSLGRAETEAFF
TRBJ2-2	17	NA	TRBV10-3	CAISEEGSGGHGGELFF
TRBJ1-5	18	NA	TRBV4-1	CASSQEPAGVSINQPQHF
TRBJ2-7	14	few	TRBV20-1	CSARDRSGGNEQYF
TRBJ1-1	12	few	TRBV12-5	CASGPGQVEAFF
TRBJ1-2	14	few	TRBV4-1	CASSRPGQPYGYTF
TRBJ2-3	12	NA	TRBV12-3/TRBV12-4	CASRNVVDTQYF
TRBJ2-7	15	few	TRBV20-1	CSARDLPGNSYEQYF